A single sample gave rise to the 21 T cell receptor beta chains below, sequenced in a study of CD8 T cells in ankylosing spondylitis. Findings of the study overall: A TCR beta motif of under ten highly homologous variants seemed to mark ankylosing spondylitis blood.

TCRdb re-called the 5' RACE reads with MiXCR, one entry per CDR3 protein. This sample has some 200,000 distinct CDR3 sequences, with about 7% found just once. The antigens these receptors bind are not known. The sequenced sample was blood, either unsorted or a sorted T cell fraction (not recorded which). These receptors all stem from a male donor with ankylosing spondylitis.

At least ten counts were recorded for this clonotype. The chain joins TRBV20-1 to TRBJ2-1; 10 nucleotides line up with TRBD2. This CDR3 contains 15 residues. Germline V gives CDR1 DFQATT, CDR2 SNEGSKA (reference sequence). V lost 6 bases and J lost 3; bases outside the gene matches: 8. The CDR3 spells CSADDGTSDYNEQFF. CDR3 sequence (DNA): TGCAGTGCAGACGATGGGACTAGCGACTACAATGAGCAGTTCTTC.

This clonotype was seen ten or more times. The V and J genes are TRBV7-9 and TRBJ2-1; 12 nucleotides align to TRBD2. Losses at the gene ends were 0 bases for V and 8 bases for J; bases not matched to a gene: 5. The CDR3 extends over 16 amino acids. Germline V gene lookup returns CDR1 SEHNR and CDR2 FQNEAQ (reference sequence). The CDR3 loop reads CASSLALAGGYDEQFF. CDR3 DNA: TGTGCCAGCAGCTTAGCCCTAGCGGGGGGGTACGATGAGCAGTTCTTC.

This clonotype was observed a few times. The chain couples TRBV29-1 to TRBJ1-3, with no clear D. V was pared by 4 bases and J by 3 bases, with 13 bases between. The CDR3 has 14 residues. Germline V gene data show CDR1 as SQVTM and CDR2 as ANQGSEA. CDR3 nucleotide sequence: TGCAGCGTTGTGTTCTCGGGCTATGGAAACACCATATATTTT. Translating it yields CSVVFSGYGNTIYF.

Remarks on this clonotype: A much larger clone sits a single nucleotide away, making a read error possible. This chain joins TRBV20-1 and TRBJ2-7; D might be TRBD1 or TRBD2, each matching 5 bases. V shed 4 bases and J shed 5 bases, with 15 bases lying between them. Germline values: CDR1 DFQATT, CDR2 SNEGSKA (reference sequence). This CDR3 has 13 amino acids. CDR3 region: CSAKRSGTNEQYF. The CDR3 DNA follows: TGCAGTGCTAAGAGGTCCGGGACCAACGAGCAGTACTTC.

The table lists this clonotype with many counts. The CDR3 nucleotides read TGTGCCAGCAGCTACGTGGGGCCGGGCTACGAGCAGTACTTC. As protein: CASSYVGPGYEQYF. The chain employs TRBV7-9 and TRBJ2-7; tentatively, D is TRBD1 (5 bases). The V end was cut by 4 bases, the J end by 3 bases, with 13 bases between. The CDR3 has 14 residues. Germline lookup yields CDR1 SEHNR and CDR2 FQNEAQ (reference sequence).

V is TRBV4-2 and J is TRBJ2-1; 13 bases agree with TRBD2. Germline CDR1 is LGHNA and CDR2 is YNFKEQ. Trimming at V came to 4 bases and at J to 9 bases, leaving 12 bases not matched to a gene. The CDR3 contains 17 residues. The CDR3 region is CASSRTPGLAGLGEQFF. CDR3 nucleotides: TGTGCCAGCAGCCGGACCCCGGGACTAGCGGGATTGGGTGAGCAGTTCTTC.

This clonotype was recorded many times. This chain connects TRBV20-1 to TRBJ2-7; 14 positions match TRBD2. The CDR3 has 15 amino acids. The germline CDR1 and CDR2 sequences are DFQATT and SNEGSKA (reference sequence). V was clipped by 1 base and J by 5 bases; unmatched bases: 4. CDR3 DNA sequence: TGCAGTGCTAGAGGGACTAGCGGGAGGTTCAACGAGCAGTACTTC. Amino acids: CSARGTSGRFNEQYF.

This clonotype was observed many times. One end of the junction fails to match germline, which may point to a read error. The chain combines TRBV7-7 with TRBJ2-3; D is undetermined. The CDR3 contains 14 residues. The germline CDR1 and CDR2 sequences are SSHAT and FNYEAQ (reference sequence). CDR3 in amino acids: CASSLAPTVDTQYF. The CDR3, as DNA: TGTGCTAGCAGCTTAGCTCCTACAGTGGATACGCAGTATTTT.

This clonotype occurred many times. The rearrangement links TRBV4-3 to TRBJ2-5; D ambiguous. The CDR3 loop spans 16 amino acids. V lost 4 bases, J lost 5 bases, and 20 bases lay in between. Germline loops: CDR1 LGHNA, CDR2 YSLEER. CDR3 bases: TGCGCCAGCAGCCCAGGACCGAAGCAAAGGTCGGAGACCCAGTACTTC. This translates into CASSPGPKQRSETQYF.

About this clonotype itself: As the CDR3 is not closed by the conserved phenylalanine or tryptophan, this likely results from a read error. This chain joins TRBV7-9 and TRBJ2-7; unclear D gene. Germline V lookup: CDR1 SEHNR, CDR2 FQNEAQ (reference sequence). The CDR3 covers 11 residues. V shed 4 bases and J shed 5 bases, with 6 bases lying between them. DNA of the CDR3: TGTGCCAGCAGCTCGACCCACGAGCAGTACCTC. Its protein product is CASSSTHEQYL.

There are a few counts of this clonotype. The junction differs from germline at one of its ends, possibly a read error. The V gene is TRBV25-1, the J gene TRBJ2-5, with D perhaps matching TRBD1 (5 bases). The germline gives CDR1 MGHDK, CDR2 SYGVNS. This CDR3 has 11 amino acids. This CDR3 is CASATWKQVLF. The CDR3 DNA follows: TGTGCCAGCGCGACTTGGAAACAGGTCCTCTTC.

The table lists this clonotype with many counts. This chain uses TRBV5-4 with TRBJ1-1; D is ambiguous. The V gene's germline CDR1 is SGHNT and CDR2 YYREEE (reference sequence). The V end was cut by 0 bases, the J end by 9 bases, with 6 bases between. The CDR3 has 11 amino acids. The CDR3 region is CASSLGPKAFF. The CDR3, as DNA: TGTGCCAGCAGCTTGGGGCCCAAAGCTTTCTTT.

This clonotype was counted only a few times. V gene TRBV12-3 or TRBV12-4 combines with J gene TRBJ2-4; perhaps TRBD1 as D (6 bases). There are 12 residues in the CDR3. V was cut by 7 bases and J by 8 bases, with 12 bases left in between. The chain's CDR3 is CASTETGDIQYF. The CDR3 bases are TGTGCCAGCACCGAGACAGGTGACATTCAGTACTTC.

This clonotype was counted many times. This chain connects TRBV4-3 to TRBJ2-2, with 8 bases aligning to TRBD2. The CDR3 totals 15 residues. Trimming took 4 bases from V and 4 from J; bases not matched to a gene: 5. Germline loops: CDR1 LGHNA, CDR2 YSLEER. As DNA, the CDR3 is TGCGCCAGCAGCCCTGGACTAGCCTCCACCGGGGAGCTGTTTTTT. Translated: CASSPGLASTGELFF.

This clonotype was observed at least ten times. The V gene is TRBV27, the J gene TRBJ1-2; 7 bases are a match to TRBD1. CDR3 length: 13 amino acids. V lost 5 bases to trimming and J lost 0 bases; unmatched junction nucleotides: 0. The V gene's germline CDR1 is MNHEY and CDR2 SMNVEV (reference sequence). CDR3 loop: CASSGTANYGYTF. In DNA form, the CDR3 reads TGTGCCAGCAGTGGGACAGCTAACTATGGCTACACCTTC.

This clonotype appeared many times. The chain is built from TRBV27 and TRBJ1-1, with D perhaps matching TRBD1 (5 bases). V lost 0 bases and J 5 bases, leaving 10 bases between the germline ends. The germline gives CDR1 MNHEY, CDR2 SMNVEV (reference sequence). The CDR3 runs 14 residues. The CDR3 coding sequence is TGTGCCAGCAGTTTATCGGGGGGGTGGACTGAAGCTTTCTTT. Translated, it gives CASSLSGGWTEAFF.

The V call is TRBV10-2, the J call TRBJ2-7; D may match TRBD1 or TRBD2 (6 bases each). Germline loops: CDR1 WSHSY, CDR2 SAAADI. Trimming stripped 6 bases from V and 4 bases from J, with 10 bases between. This CDR3 region has 12 residues. DNA of the CDR3: TGCGCCAGCAGCATAGGGGGGTACGAGCAGTACTTC. It yields the protein CASSIGGYEQYF.

The chain recombines TRBV5-5 with TRBJ1-2; D unclear. Germline CDR1 reads SGHKS; CDR2 reads YYEKEE (reference sequence). CDR3 length: 14 amino acids. V lost 4 bases, J lost 4 bases, and 14 bases lay in between. The CDR3 here is CASSGRVISYGYTF. As DNA, the CDR3 is TGTGCCAGCAGCGGAAGGGTGATCAGCTATGGCTACACCTTC. Combining the CDR3 with reference TRBV5-5 and TRBJ1-2 gives the whole variable domain DAGVTQSPTHLIKTRGQQVTLRCSPISGHKSVSWYQQVLGQGPQFIFQYYEKEERGRGNFPDRFSARQFPNYSSELNVNALLLGDSALYLCASSGRVISYGYTFGSGTRLTVV.

This clonotype occurred many times. V is TRBV11-2 and J is TRBJ1-2; the match to TRBD1 covers 8 bases. Germline-derived CDR1 and CDR2 are SGHAT and FQNNGV. This CDR3 spans 18 amino acids. Germline trimming cut 2 bases from V and 0 bases from J; bases unmatched to any gene: 11. CDR3 bases: TGTGCCAGCAGCTTACTACGGACAGGGAGGAAGACTAACTATGGCTACACCTTC. It is translated as CASSLLRTGRKTNYGYTF. The entire variable domain, with the rest obtained from reference TRBV11-2 and TRBJ1-2, is as follows: EAGVAQSPRYKIIEKRQSVAFWCNPISGHATLYWYQQILGQGPKLLIQFQNNGVVDDSQLPKDRFSAERLKGVDSTLKIQPAKLEDSAVYLCASSLLRTGRKTNYGYTFGSGTRLTVV.

The V call is TRBV4-3, the J call TRBJ2-3; no clear D. Germline V gene sequence: CDR1 LGHNA, CDR2 YSLEER. The CDR3 has 16 amino acids. V was pared by 0 bases and J by 0 bases, with 10 bases between. The CDR3 sequence is CASSQDWTVSTDTQYF. The CDR3 DNA reads TGCGCCAGCAGCCAAGACTGGACGGTTAGCACAGATACGCAGTATTTT.

This clonotype came up many times. This rearrangement joins TRBV25-1 to TRBJ2-5; D is possibly TRBD2 (5 bases). The V end was cut by 1 base, the J end by 3 bases, with 9 bases between. CDR3 size: 14 residues. Germline V CDR1 and CDR2: MGHDK, SYGVNS. The CDR3 DNA reads as TGTGCCAGCAGTGAATTGAGGGCTGAAGAGACCCAGTACTTC. Translated: CASSELRAEETQYF. The full variable domain, with the rest looked up from reference TRBV25-1 and TRBJ2-5, is EADIYQTPRYLVIGTGKKITLECSQTMGHDKMYWYQQDPGMELHLIHYSYGVNSTEKGDLSSESTVSRIRTEHFPLTLESARPSHTSQYLCASSELRAEETQYFGPGTRLLVL.